This TCR beta chain is from a study of T cell repertoires in cytomegalovirus infection. Trimming left V 6 bases short and J 8 bases short, with 21 bases between. The CDR3 has 15 residues. The germline V gene encodes CDR1 MNHEY and CDR2 SMNVEV (reference sequence). TCRdb reprocessed the reads with MiXCR, giving one entry per CDR3 protein. The table shows roughly 760,000 distinct CDR3 sequences, with 35% occurring only once. The chain joins TRBV27 to TRBJ2-3; D is uncertain. This clonotype was sampled from a human donor in good health (CMV status not recorded). Some clones in this sample may be carry-over from other donors' samples. The specimen sequenced was PBMCs. CDR3: CASRFVRATSLTQYF. Here the CDR3 DNA reads TGTGCCAGCAGGTTCGTAAGGGCCACATCCCTTACGCAGTATTTT.